A single sample is the source of the 2 T cell receptor beta chains below, sequenced in a study of T cells in Graves' hyperthyroidism and ophthalmopathy. Regions amplified from RNA transcripts were the TCR beta CDR3 regions. Initially, a first-round RT-PCR of the TCR CDR3 employed the HTBI primer set. Each CDR3 protein is one row after TCRdb ran MiXCR on the multiplex PCR reads. Found here are about 560,000 distinct CDR3 sequences, over 15% of them singletons; the top ten hold about 18%. The sample comprised blood. Source of these receptors: a woman aged 18-29 years with Graves' hyperthyroidism.

J is TRBJ2-1 and V is TRBV7-9, with TRBD2 matching 7 bases. Germline trimming cut 5 bases from V and 7 bases from J; bases unmatched to any gene: 14. Germline V gene data show CDR1 as SEHNR and CDR2 as FQNEAQ (reference sequence). The CDR3 has 16 amino acids. The CDR3 is CASSPLGGSISNEQFF. The CDR3 nucleotides read TGTGCCAGCAGCCCCCTTGGCGGGAGCATTTCTAATGAGCAGTTCTTC.

This clonotype was counted only a few times. The rearrangement links TRBV6-1 to TRBJ1-6; 7 bases map to TRBD1. The germline V gene encodes CDR1 MNHNS and CDR2 SASEGT. The ends lost 7 bases at V and 9 bases at J; junction bases unmatched: 12. CDR3 length: 15 residues. The CDR3 reads CASIERQGSGSPLHF. Here the CDR3 DNA reads TGTGCCAGCATCGAACGACAGGGTTCCGGTTCACCCCTCCACTTT.